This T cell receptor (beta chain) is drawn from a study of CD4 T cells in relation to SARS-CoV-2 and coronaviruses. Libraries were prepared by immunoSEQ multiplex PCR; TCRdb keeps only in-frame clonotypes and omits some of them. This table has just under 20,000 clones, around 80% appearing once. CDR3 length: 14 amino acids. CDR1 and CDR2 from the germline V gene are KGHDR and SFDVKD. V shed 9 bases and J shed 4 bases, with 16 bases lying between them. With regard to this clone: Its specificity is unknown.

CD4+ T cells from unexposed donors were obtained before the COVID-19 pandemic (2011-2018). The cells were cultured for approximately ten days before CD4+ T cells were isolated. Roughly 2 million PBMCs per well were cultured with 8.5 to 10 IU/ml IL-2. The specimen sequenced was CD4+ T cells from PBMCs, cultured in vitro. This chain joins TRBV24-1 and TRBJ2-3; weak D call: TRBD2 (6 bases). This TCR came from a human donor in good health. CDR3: CATPAGKEADTQYF. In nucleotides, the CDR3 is TGTGCCACCCCGGCGGGGAAGGAGGCAGATACGCAGTATTTT.